This T cell receptor (beta chain) came from a study of blood T cell repertoires in COVID-19. Study information: Samples taken during acute and convalescent COVID-19 were collected in the United States, Italy and Spain. The analysed material was cDNA or gDNA that came from T cells, B-cell-depleted T cells, or PBMCs.

As processed by the authors: The authors estimated nucleated cell counts from reference gene primer amplification. The method was immunoSEQ multiplex PCR; TCRdb's version includes in-frame clones alone and lacks a portion of them. V, J and clone size were drawn from that table, and D and trimming were deduced from the DNA. Of approximately 180,000 clones in the sample, more than 80% were seen once. The CDR3 is 13 amino acids. Germline V lookup: CDR1 PRHDT, CDR2 FYEKMQ (reference sequence). Trimming took off 4 bases at V and 1 base at J, with 7 bases between the two ends. The count of this clone is one.

The receptor comes from an elderly woman with COVID-19, enrolled during active disease. Sequenced sample: peripheral blood. The chain links TRBV13 to TRBJ1-1; the D gene is possibly TRBD1 (6 bases). The CDR3 spells CASSSTGNTEAFF. As DNA, the CDR3 is TGTGCCAGCAGCTCGACAGGGAACACTGAAGCTTTCTTT.